This is a list of T cell receptor beta chains from one sample in a study of cytomegalovirus exposure and HLA in healthy donors. Repertoires were generated with immunoSEQ multiplex PCR, while TCRdb's copy carries only in-frame clones and drops some. Of more than 200,000 clones detected, 80% to 95% appear once; the ten largest clones hold 3.1%. The specimen sequenced was PBMCs. The receptors shown here come from a woman aged 30 to 39 in good health and CMV-seronegative. The CDR3 runs from the conserved cysteine through the conserved F or W. D genes are given only for firm matches. Some rows have no size entry. The others give once, few or many, or a class for an expanded clone.

V gene,D gene,J gene,clone size,CDR3 protein,CDR3 DNA
TRBV5-1,TRBD1,TRBJ2-1,NA,CASSLEGAEQFF,TGCGCCAGCAGCTTGGAGGGGGCTGAGCAGTTCTTC
TRBV7-3,TRBD2,TRBJ2-3,NA,CASSLNPPRLAGGSDTQYF,TGTGCCAGCAGCCTCAACCCCCCCCGTCTAGCGGGAGGTTCGGATACGCAGTATTTT
TRBV30,TRBD1,TRBJ1-2,NA,CAWMPKGQLLNYGYTF,TGTGCCTGGATGCCCAAGGGACAGCTACTTAACTATGGCTACACCTTC
TRBV6-1,NA,TRBJ1-5,NA,CASSATGSNQPQHF,TGTGCCAGCAGTGCCACAGGGAGCAATCAGCCCCAGCATTTT
TRBV7-2,TRBD1,TRBJ2-7,NA,CASSPRRTGSSYEQYF,TGTGCCAGCAGCCCTAGGCGGACAGGGAGCTCCTACGAGCAGTACTTC
TRBV11-3,NA,TRBJ2-1,NA,CASSGDNEQFF,TGTGCCAGCTCCGGTGACAATGAGCAGTTCTTC
TRBV6-1,TRBD2,TRBJ2-4,NA,CASSVPGLAPALAKNIQYF,TGTGCCAGCAGTGTACCGGGACTAGCCCCCGCTCTAGCCAAAAACATTCAGTACTTC
TRBV27,NA,TRBJ2-5,NA,CASSLRAAKQETQYF,TGTGCCAGCAGTCTACGGGCAGCGAAACAAGAGACCCAGTACTTC
TRBV9,TRBD2,TRBJ2-3,NA,CASGKTSGSNTQYF,TGTGCCAGCGGGAAGACTAGCGGGAGTAATACGCAGTATTTT
TRBV6-5,NA,TRBJ1-3,NA,CASSESRRGTIYF,TGTGCCAGCAGTGAATCTCGCAGGGGTACCATATATTTT
TRBV5-5,TRBD2,TRBJ2-2,few,CASSLDPSGTGELFF,TGTGCCAGCAGCTTGGATCCTAGCGGCACCGGGGAGCTGTTTTTT
TRBV6-1,NA,TRBJ2-7,NA,CASSLIRSYEQYF,TGTGCCAGCAGCCTGATACGCTCCTACGAGCAGTACTTC
TRBV9,NA,TRBJ2-1,NA,CASSVATSGPGSYNEQFF,TGTGCCAGCAGCGTAGCTACTTCCGGACCGGGCTCCTACAATGAGCAGTTCTTC
TRBV5-5,TRBD1,TRBJ2-3,NA,CASSPSGGQGRTDTQYF,TGTGCCAGCAGCCCCTCCGGTGGACAGGGTAGGACAGATACGCAGTATTTT
TRBV30,NA,TRBJ1-4,NA,CAWSAPAGRSGKLFF,TGTGCCTGGAGTGCCCCCGCAGGGCGGAGTGGAAAACTGTTTTTT
TRBV5-4,NA,TRBJ2-7,NA,CASSLVASGTYEQYF,TGTGCCAGCAGCTTGGTGGCTAGTGGAACCTACGAGCAGTACTTC
TRBV23-1,NA,TRBJ1-2,NA,CASSQSRRGGRMGCYTF,TGCGCCAGCAGTCAATCTCGGCGGGGGGGGAGGATGGGTTGCTACACCTTC
TRBV7-9,NA,TRBJ2-7,NA,CASSDSRQDYEQYF,TGTGCCAGCAGCGATTCGAGACAGGACTACGAGCAGTACTTC
TRBV5-4,NA,TRBJ1-2,NA,CASSFSRGYGYTF,TGTGCCAGCAGCTTTTCGCGGGGGTATGGCTACACCTTC
TRBV11-2,NA,TRBJ2-7,NA,CASTITTGRDYEQYF,TGTGCCAGCACCATAACTACGGGACGGGACTACGAGCAGTACTTC
TRBV7-9,TRBD1,TRBJ2-1,NA,CASGDRLYNEQFF,TGTGCCAGCGGGGACAGGCTATACAATGAGCAGTTCTTC
TRBV27,TRBD2,TRBJ2-1,NA,CASSLLAGAGEQFF,TGTGCCAGCAGTTTACTAGCGGGAGCGGGGGAGCAGTTCTTC
TRBV27,TRBD2,TRBJ2-3,NA,CASSLWVGGGASTDTQYF,TGTGCCAGCAGTTTATGGGTTGGCGGGGGTGCTAGCACAGATACGCAGTATTTT
TRBV7-8,TRBD1,TRBJ2-5,NA,CASSTFTGGALETQYF,TGTGCCAGCAGCACCTTTACAGGGGGCGCCTTAGAGACCCAGTACTTC
TRBV19,TRBD1,TRBJ2-7,NA,CASSGQQGSSYEQYF,TGTGCCAGTAGTGGTCAACAGGGGAGTTCCTACGAGCAGTACTTC
TRBV5-8,NA,TRBJ1-2,NA,CASSYGQRVNYGYTF,TGTGCCAGCAGCTATGGACAGAGGGTAAACTATGGCTACACCTTC
TRBV27,TRBD2,TRBJ2-3,NA,CASTGGVAGGPRDTQYF,TGTGCCAGCACGGGGGGGGTAGCGGGAGGGCCGAGGGATACGCAGTATTTT
TRBV6-1,NA,TRBJ1-5,NA,CASSDSDSNQPQHF,TGTGCCAGCAGTGATTCGGACAGCAATCAGCCCCAGCATTTT
TRBV19,TRBD2,TRBJ2-7,NA,CASSSSGGAYEQYF,TGTGCCAGTAGTTCCTCGGGAGGGGCCTACGAGCAGTACTTC
TRBV7-6,NA,TRBJ2-1,NA,CASSLASGREQFF,TGTGCCAGCAGCTTAGCAAGCGGGCGAGAGCAGTTCTTC
TRBV5-1,NA,TRBJ1-2,few,CASSLGGYRYGYTF,TGCGCCAGCAGCTTGGGCGGGTACCGATATGGCTACACCTTC
TRBV28,NA,TRBJ2-6,once,CASSLSGRPSGANVLTF,TGTGCCAGCAGTTTATCGGGACGGCCCTCTGGGGCCAACGTCCTGACTTTC